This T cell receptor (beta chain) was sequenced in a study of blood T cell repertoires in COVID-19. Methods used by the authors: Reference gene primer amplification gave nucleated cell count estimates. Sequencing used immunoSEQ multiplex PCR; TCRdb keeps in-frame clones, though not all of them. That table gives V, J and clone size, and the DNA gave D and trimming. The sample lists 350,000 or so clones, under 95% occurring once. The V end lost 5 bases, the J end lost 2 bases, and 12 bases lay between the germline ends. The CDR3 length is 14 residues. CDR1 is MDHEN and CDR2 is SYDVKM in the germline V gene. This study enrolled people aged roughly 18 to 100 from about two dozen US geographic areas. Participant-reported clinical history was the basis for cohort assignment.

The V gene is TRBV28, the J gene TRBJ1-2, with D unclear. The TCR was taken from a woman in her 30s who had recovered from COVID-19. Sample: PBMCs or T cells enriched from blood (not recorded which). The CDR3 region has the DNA TGTGCCAGCAGTACGGGGATAGTAAACTATGGCTACACCTTC. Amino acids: CASSTGIVNYGYTF.